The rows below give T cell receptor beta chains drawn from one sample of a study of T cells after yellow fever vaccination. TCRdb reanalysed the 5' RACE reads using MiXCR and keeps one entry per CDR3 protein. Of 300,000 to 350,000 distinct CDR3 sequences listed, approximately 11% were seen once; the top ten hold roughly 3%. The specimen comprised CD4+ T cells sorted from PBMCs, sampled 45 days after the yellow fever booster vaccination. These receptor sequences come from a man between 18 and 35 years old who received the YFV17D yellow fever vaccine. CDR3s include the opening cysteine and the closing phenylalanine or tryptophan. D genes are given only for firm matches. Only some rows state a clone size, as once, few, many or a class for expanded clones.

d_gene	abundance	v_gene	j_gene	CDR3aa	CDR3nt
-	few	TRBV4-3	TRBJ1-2	CASSQAPGQGYGYTF	TGCGCCAGCAGCCAAGCTCCGGGGCAAGGATATGGCTACACCTTC
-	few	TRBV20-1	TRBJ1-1	CSAREGGLSAFF	TGCAGTGCTAGAGAAGGAGGGCTGTCAGCTTTCTTT
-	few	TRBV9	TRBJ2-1	CASSVDIGGHYDNEQFF	TGTGCCAGCAGCGTAGACATCGGGGGCCACTACGACAATGAGCAGTTCTTC
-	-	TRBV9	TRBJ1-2	CASSVVGQGRPSTF	TGTGCCAGCAGCGTAGTCGGTCAGGGTCGCCCAAGCACCTTC
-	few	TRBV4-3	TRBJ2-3	CASSQVTSTDTQYF	TGCGCCAGCAGCCAAGTAACCAGCACAGATACGCAGTATTTT
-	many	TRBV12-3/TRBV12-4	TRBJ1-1	CASTVGLTNTEAFF	TGTGCCAGCACTGTCGGGCTGACAAACACTGAAGCTTTCTTT
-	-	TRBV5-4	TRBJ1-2	CASKLGGSDKNYGYTF	TGTGCCAGCAAGCTTGGAGGTTCAGACAAGAACTATGGCTACACCTTC
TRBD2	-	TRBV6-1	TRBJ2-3	CASRPGGGGARTDTQYF	TGTGCCAGCAGGCCTGGGGGCGGGGGGGCCCGCACAGATACGCAGTATTTT
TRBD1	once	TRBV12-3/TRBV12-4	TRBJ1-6	CASSQGTGDNSPLHF	TGTGCCAGCAGTCAAGGGACAGGGGATAATTCACCCCTCCACTTT
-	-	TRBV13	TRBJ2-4	CASSLGTGIQYF	TGTGCCAGCAGCTTAGGTACAGGCATTCAGTACTTC
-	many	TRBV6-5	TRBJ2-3	CASRPPGTFTDTQYF	TGTGCCAGCAGACCCCCGGGGACTTTCACAGATACGCAGTATTTT
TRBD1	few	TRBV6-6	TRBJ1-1	CASRPPGTGNTEAFF	TGTGCCAGCAGGCCCCCCGGGACAGGGAACACTGAAGCTTTCTTT
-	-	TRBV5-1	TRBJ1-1	CASSAGGTGQAFF	TGCGCCAGCAGCGCCGGCGGCACGGGACAAGCTTTCTTT
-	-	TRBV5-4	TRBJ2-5	CASSLGLGAGQETQYF	TGTGCCAGCAGCTTGGGGTTGGGGGCCGGGCAAGAGACCCAGTACTTC
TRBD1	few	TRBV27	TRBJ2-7	CASSPPGQGTYEQYF	TGTGCCAGCAGTCCCCCGGGACAGGGTACGTACGAGCAGTACTTC
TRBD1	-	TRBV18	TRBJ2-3	CASSPRGLGTGSTDTQYF	TGTGCCAGCTCACCACGAGGCCTCGGGACAGGGAGCACAGATACGCAGTATTTT
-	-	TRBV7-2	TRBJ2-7	CASSFGGARTGQYF	TGTGCCAGCAGCTTCGGAGGGGCCCGGACAGGACAGTACTTC
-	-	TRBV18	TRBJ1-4	CASSRAPQGFGEKLFF	TGTGCCAGCTCACGCGCCCCGCAGGGGTTTGGTGAAAAACTGTTTTTT
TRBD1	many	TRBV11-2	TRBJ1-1	CASSLTGTGNTEAFF	TGTGCCAGCAGCTTAACTGGGACAGGGAACACTGAAGCTTTCTTT
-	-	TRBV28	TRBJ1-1	CASSFKNEAFF	TGTGCCAGCAGTTTCAAGAATGAAGCTTTCTTT
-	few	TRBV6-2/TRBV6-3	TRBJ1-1	CASRGALAEAFF	TGTGCCAGCAGGGGGGCTTTGGCTGAAGCTTTCTTT
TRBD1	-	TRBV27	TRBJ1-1	CASSLIRGTEAFF	TGTGCCAGCAGTTTAATCAGGGGGACTGAAGCTTTCTTT
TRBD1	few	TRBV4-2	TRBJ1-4	CASSQLTGPNEKLFF	TGTGCCAGCAGCCAATTGACAGGGCCTAATGAAAAACTGTTTTTT
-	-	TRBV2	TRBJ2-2	CASRVGNTGELFF	TGTGCCAGCAGGGTAGGGAACACCGGGGAGCTGTTTTTT
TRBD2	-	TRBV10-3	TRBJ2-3	CAISEASGGITDTQYF	TGTGCCATCAGTGAGGCTAGCGGGGGGATCACAGATACGCAGTATTTT
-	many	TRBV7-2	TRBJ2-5	CASSLMGRETQYF	TGTGCCAGCAGCTTAATGGGGCGAGAGACCCAGTACTTC
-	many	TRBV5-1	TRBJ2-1	CASSLVRRSSYNEQFF	TGCGCCAGCAGCTTGGTTCGGAGAAGCTCCTACAATGAGCAGTTCTTC
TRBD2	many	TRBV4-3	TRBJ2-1	CASSQDRTSGGGEQFF	TGCGCCAGCAGCCAAGATAGGACTAGCGGGGGTGGTGAGCAGTTCTTC
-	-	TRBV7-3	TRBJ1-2	CASSSQPANYGYTF	TGTGCCAGCAGCTCGCAACCGGCTAACTATGGCTACACCTTC
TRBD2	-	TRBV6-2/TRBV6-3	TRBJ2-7	CASSYSFGTNPYEQYF	TGTGCCAGCAGTTACTCATTTGGGACTAACCCCTACGAGCAGTACTTC
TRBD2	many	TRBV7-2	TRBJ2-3	CASSERTSGGATDTQYF	TGTGCCAGCAGCGAAAGGACTAGCGGGGGGGCCACAGATACGCAGTATTTT
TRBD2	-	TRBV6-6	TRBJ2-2	CASRTSGGAGELFF	TGTGCCAGCAGGACTAGCGGGGGGGCCGGGGAGCTGTTTTTT
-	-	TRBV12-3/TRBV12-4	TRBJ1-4	CASSLKGPRGKLFF	TGTGCCAGCAGTTTAAAAGGGCCCCGCGGAAAACTGTTTTTT
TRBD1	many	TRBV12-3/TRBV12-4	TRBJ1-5	CASSPTGQGNQPQHF	TGTGCCAGCAGCCCAACGGGACAGGGGAATCAGCCCCAGCATTTT
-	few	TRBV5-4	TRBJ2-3	CASSPRQVLASTDTQYF	TGTGCCAGCAGCCCAAGGCAGGTGCTCGCTAGCACAGATACGCAGTATTTT
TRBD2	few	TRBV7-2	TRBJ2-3	CASSRGLAGGSGTDTQYF	TGTGCCAGCAGCCGAGGACTAGCGGGGGGGTCGGGCACAGATACGCAGTATTTT
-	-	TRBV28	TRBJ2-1	CASSLRTSGQFF	TGTGCCAGCAGTTTGCGGACCTCAGGCCAGTTCTTC
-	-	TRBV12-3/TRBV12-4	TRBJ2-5	CASEDLQGTQYF	TGTGCCAGCGAGGATTTGCAGGGGACCCAGTACTTC
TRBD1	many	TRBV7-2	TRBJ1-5	CASSLAGTGWGSNQPQHF	TGTGCCAGCAGCTTAGCGGGGACAGGGTGGGGTAGCAATCAGCCCCAGCATTTT
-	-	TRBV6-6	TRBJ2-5	CASSHEGGAETQYF	TGTGCCAGCAGCCACGAAGGAGGGGCAGAGACCCAGTACTTC
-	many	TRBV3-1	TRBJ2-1	CASSLRSGDEQFF	TGTGCCAGCAGCCTAAGGTCGGGCGATGAGCAGTTCTTC